These 9 T cell receptor beta chains share one sample of origin, sequenced in a study of T cell repertoires in cytomegalovirus infection (dated by TCRdb to the late 2010s). These reads were obtained on an Illumina HiSeq 1500. The public reads were quality trimmed at Q25 with fastp and then assembled into clones with MiXCR by TCRdb, keeping productive beta chains. All rows with the same CDR3 protein become a single entry with the most common DNA and genes. The sample has about 180,000 distinct CDR3 sequences on record, 13% to 15% of them singletons. The ten biggest clones cover 25% to 30% of the sample. Source material: PBMCs. These receptors all stem from a human donor in good health (CMV status not recorded). Some clones in this sample may be carry-over from other donors' samples.

This clonotype was counted at least ten times. The chain joins TRBV7-2 to TRBJ1-1; D call uncertain. The CDR3 extends over 11 amino acids. The germline gives CDR1 SGHTA, CDR2 FQGNSA. V lost 3 bases, J lost 7 bases, and 6 bases lay in between. The CDR3 region is CASSLGIEAFF. CDR3 in DNA: TGTGCCAGCAGCTTGGGGATTGAAGCTTTCTTT.

This clonotype has a handful of counts. The CDR3 sequence: CATSDPGTSGTHEQYF. DNA of the CDR3: TGTGCCACCAGTGATCCCGGGACTAGCGGGACCCACGAGCAGTACTTC. This chain links TRBV24-1 with TRBJ2-7; TRBD2 matches 13 bases. With V trimmed by 3 bases and J by 5 bases, 6 bases remained unmatched. Germline CDR1 KGHDR, CDR2 SFDVKD. The CDR3 is made up of 16 amino acids.

The chain recombines TRBV25-1 with TRBJ2-7, with D possibly being TRBD1 (5 bases). The CDR3 has 12 residues. Per the germline V gene, CDR1 is MGHDK and CDR2 is SYGVNS. V lost 3 bases to trimming and J lost 5 bases, with 8 bases between them. This CDR3 reads CASSDRVNEQYF. Written as DNA, the CDR3 is TGTGCCAGCAGTGACAGGGTCAACGAGCAGTACTTC.

This clonotype was recorded at least ten times. CDR3 region: CASSHPGPRGYEQYF. The CDR3, as DNA: TGTGCCAGCAGCCATCCCGGGCCCCGAGGCTACGAGCAGTACTTC. The rearrangement joins TRBV14 to TRBJ2-7, with no clear D. Germline CDR1 is SGHDN and CDR2 is FVKESK. V shed 3 bases and J shed 3 bases, with 15 bases lying between them. The length of the CDR3 is 15 residues.

The chain couples TRBV5-6 to TRBJ1-5; tentative D call: TRBD1 (5 bases). The germline V and J ends were trimmed by 0 bases and 2 bases, with 12 bases remaining between them. There are 16 residues in the CDR3. The germline V gene encodes CDR1 SGHDT and CDR2 YYEEEE. CDR3 loop: CASSLADNEGNQPQHF. CDR3 DNA: TGTGCCAGCAGCTTGGCGGACAATGAAGGCAATCAGCCCCAGCATTTT.

The chain couples TRBV19 to TRBJ1-1; D uncertain. This CDR3 contains 13 residues. Germline lookup yields CDR1 LNHDA and CDR2 SQIVND (reference sequence). V was trimmed by 5 bases and J by 6 bases, leaving 13 bases between them. CDR3 amino acids: CASSYGSIAEAFF. The CDR3 nucleotides read TGTGCCAGTAGTTACGGGTCGATAGCTGAAGCTTTCTTT.

V and J are TRBV19 and TRBJ2-3; tentative D call: TRBD2 (6 bases). CDR1 is LNHDA, CDR2 SQIVND, per germline (reference sequence). The CDR3 extends over 16 amino acids. The V end lost 3 bases, the J end lost 0 bases, and 13 bases lay between the germline ends. This chain's CDR3 is CASSMESSGSTDTQYF. CDR3 sequence (DNA): TGTGCCAGTAGTATGGAAAGTAGCGGTAGCACAGATACGCAGTATTTT.

The sample holds a few counts of this clonotype. The V and J genes are TRBV7-9 and TRBJ1-2; the D gene is possibly TRBD1 (6 bases). The V end lost 4 bases, the J end lost 7 bases, and 13 bases lay between the germline ends. Germline CDR1 SEHNR, CDR2 FQNEAQ (reference sequence). The CDR3 has 13 amino acids. The CDR3 DNA sequence: TGTGCCAGCAGCTCACAGGGTACGAGTGGCTACACCTTC. This sequence encodes CASSSQGTSGYTF.

This clonotype was picked up many times. The rearrangement links TRBV7-2 to TRBJ1-2; no firm D call. The CDR3 covers 15 residues. V was trimmed by 5 bases and J by 4 bases, leaving 17 bases between them. Per germline, CDR1 SGHTA and CDR2 FQGNSA. The CDR3 region has the DNA TGTGCCAGCAGCCGGAGGCAGCCTGATTTCTATGGCTACACCTTC. This gives the protein CASSRRQPDFYGYTF.